This entry lists 16 T cell receptor beta chains sequenced from one sample in a study of T cell repertoires in cytomegalovirus infection. In TCRdb, the reads were re-called with MiXCR into one record per CDR3 protein. The sample includes fewer than 200,000 distinct CDR3 sequences, under 25% of them seen just once. Source material: PBMCs. All receptors derive from a human donor in good health (CMV status not recorded). Some clones in this sample may be carry-over from other donors' samples.

This rearrangement joins TRBV12-3 or TRBV12-4 to TRBJ2-7; TRBD2 matches 10 bases. The CDR3 is 14 residues long. Trimming took 3 bases from V and 5 from J; bases not matched to a gene: 4. The CDR3 sequence: CASSLGTSVNEQYF. The CDR3 coding sequence is TGTGCCAGCAGTTTGGGGACTAGCGTTAACGAGCAGTACTTC.

In its sample, this clonotype was seen a few times. The J gene is TRBJ1-1, the V gene TRBV14; D is unclear. The CDR3 sequence is 14 residues long. The germline V and J ends were trimmed by 0 bases and 6 bases, with 11 bases remaining between them. Per germline, CDR1 SGHDN and CDR2 FVKESK. The CDR3 loop reads CASSQDGSWAEAFF. CDR3 nucleotides: TGTGCCAGCAGCCAAGATGGCAGCTGGGCTGAAGCTTTCTTT.

In its sample, this clonotype was seen many times. The rearrangement joins TRBV9 to TRBJ2-5; 7 nucleotides line up with TRBD2. With V trimmed by 0 bases and J by 5 bases, 10 bases remained unmatched. This CDR3 contains 16 residues. From germline, CDR1 is SGDLS and CDR2 YYNGEE. The CDR3 is CASSVGGRSGVETQYF. CDR3 DNA: TGTGCCAGCAGCGTAGGCGGAAGGAGCGGGGTGGAGACCCAGTACTTC.

A few counts support this clonotype. The V and J genes are TRBV12-3 or TRBV12-4 and TRBJ1-5, with a weak D call TRBD1 (6 bases). The CDR3 is made up of 14 amino acids. V was cut by 5 bases and J by 6 bases, with 14 bases left in between. Here the CDR3 reads CASSPQGKSQPQHF. The CDR3 DNA follows: TGTGCCAGCAGTCCCCAGGGGAAGAGTCAGCCCCAGCATTTT.

This clonotype showed up many times. The chain combines TRBV20-1 with TRBJ2-7, with TRBD1 matching over 8 bases. V trimming: 4 bases; J trimming: 5 bases; junction bases outside the gene matches: 4. This CDR3 has 12 amino acids. Germline CDR1 is DFQATT and CDR2 is SNEGSKA (reference sequence). The CDR3 nucleotides read TGCAGTGCTAATCAGGGGGCGGACGAGCAGTACTTC. Amino acids: CSANQGADEQYF.

J is TRBJ2-1 and V is TRBV4-1; D is unresolved. V was cut by 1 base and J by 3 bases, with 7 bases left in between. The germline gives CDR1 MGHRA, CDR2 YSYEKL. CDR3 length equals 14 residues. CDR3 in DNA: TGCGCCAGCAGCCAAGTTGGCAGCTACAATGAGCAGTTCTTC. It yields the protein CASSQVGSYNEQFF.

V usage is TRBV5-1 and J usage is TRBJ2-2, with D tentatively TRBD2 (5 bases). Germline-derived CDR1 and CDR2 are SGHRS and YFSETQ. The V gene lost 1 base and the J gene lost 6 bases, with 13 bases spanning the gap. The CDR3 is 15 residues long. The CDR3 spells CASSLNRARAGELFF. The CDR3 coding sequence is TGCGCCAGCAGCTTGAACCGGGCGAGGGCCGGGGAGCTGTTTTTT.

The chain couples TRBV11-2 to TRBJ2-1; D remains ambiguous. Germline V gene lookup returns CDR1 SGHAT and CDR2 FQNNGV. V was trimmed by 2 bases and J by 5 bases, leaving 13 bases between them. CDR3 length: 15 amino acids. CDR3 in amino acids: CASSLSFNTHNEQFF. CDR3 bases: TGTGCCAGCAGCTTATCCTTCAACACCCACAATGAGCAGTTCTTC.

V is TRBV6-2 or TRBV6-3 and J is TRBJ2-5; TRBD1 matches 9 bases. This CDR3 has 16 amino acids. CDR1 and CDR2 (germline): MNHEY, SVGEGT. The junction had 11 bases not matched to a gene; V was cut back by 8 bases and J by 1 base. This CDR3 reads CASASEAGQGQETQYF. The CDR3 DNA follows: TGTGCCAGCGCCTCAGAGGCGGGACAGGGCCAAGAGACCCAGTACTTC.

This clonotype was picked up many times. The genes are TRBV7-8 and TRBJ2-1; 9 nucleotides align to TRBD1. Unmatched junction bases numbered 7, after V lost 3 bases and J lost 7 bases. Germline V gives CDR1 SGHVS, CDR2 FQNEAQ. CDR3 length: 15 residues. CDR3 sequence reads: CASSLLQGAQNEQFF. Here the CDR3 DNA reads TGTGCCAGCAGCTTGTTACAGGGGGCACAGAATGAGCAGTTCTTC.

The chain links TRBV29-1 to TRBJ2-7, with 8 positions matching TRBD2. After removal of 4 bases from V and 1 base from J, the junction contained 6 bases not matched to a gene. This CDR3 region has 14 residues. CDR1 SQVTM and CDR2 ANQGSEA come from the germline V gene. CDR3 in amino acids: CSVAPGGTSYEQYF. CDR3 DNA sequence: TGCAGCGTTGCCCCGGGGGGGACATCCTACGAGCAGTACTTC.

In regard to this clonotype: At one of its ends the junction is not consistent with the germline gene, which may arise from a read error. The V call is TRBV6-4, the J call TRBJ1-5; D gene unclear. This CDR3 contains 14 residues. Germline V gives CDR1 MRHNA, CDR2 SNTAGT. Written as DNA, the CDR3 is TGTGCCGGCAGTGACCATTCCCAAAATCAGCCCCAGCATTTT. Amino acid sequence: CAGSDHSQNQPQHF.

This clonotype was observed many times. The rearrangement uses TRBV6-2 or TRBV6-3 and TRBJ2-7, with TRBD2 matching 13 bases. Germline CDR1 MNHEY, CDR2 SVGEGT. The CDR3 runs 16 residues. V dropped 6 bases and J dropped 5; count of bases not matched to a gene: 10. The CDR3 DNA sequence: TGTGCCAGCAGCCGCCTGGGACTAGCGGGACTAAACGAGCAGTACTTC. Amino acids: CASSRLGLAGLNEQYF.

This clonotype was recorded at least ten times. In DNA, the CDR3 is TGTGCCGCCTCCCAGGGGTCCGGCCCCTACAATGAGCAGTTCTTC. Translation gives CAASQGSGPYNEQFF. This rearrangement joins TRBV19 to TRBJ2-1, with D possibly being TRBD1 (6 bases). This CDR3 comprises 15 residues. Germline CDR1 and CDR2: LNHDA and SQIVND (reference sequence). Trimming removed 11 bases at V and 2 bases at J, with 19 bases between.

This chain joins TRBV5-1 and TRBJ1-4; TRBD1 agrees at 9 bases. Germline V lookup: CDR1 SGHRS, CDR2 YFSETQ. The CDR3 is 16 amino acids. After removal of 4 bases from V and 5 bases from J, the junction contained 9 bases not matched to a gene. CDR3 bases: TGCGCCAGCAGCCCGATACCGGGACAGGGAAATGAAAAACTGTTTTTT. Translating gives CASSPIPGQGNEKLFF. Variable domain in full (rest from reference TRBV5-1 and TRBJ1-4): KAGVTQTPRYLIKTRGQQVTLSCSPISGHRSVSWYQQTPGQGLQFLFEYFSETQRNKGNFPGRFSGRQFSNSRSEMNVSTLELGDSALYLCASSPIPGQGNEKLFFGSGTQLSVL.

In its sample, this clonotype was seen many times. V and J are TRBV12-3 or TRBV12-4 and TRBJ1-1; D is ambiguous. V lost 6 bases and J lost 1, with 12 bases in between. The CDR3 is 14 amino acids. The CDR3 here is CASRIDNQNTEAFF. In nucleotides, the CDR3 is TGTGCCAGCAGAATCGACAATCAGAACACTGAAGCTTTCTTT.